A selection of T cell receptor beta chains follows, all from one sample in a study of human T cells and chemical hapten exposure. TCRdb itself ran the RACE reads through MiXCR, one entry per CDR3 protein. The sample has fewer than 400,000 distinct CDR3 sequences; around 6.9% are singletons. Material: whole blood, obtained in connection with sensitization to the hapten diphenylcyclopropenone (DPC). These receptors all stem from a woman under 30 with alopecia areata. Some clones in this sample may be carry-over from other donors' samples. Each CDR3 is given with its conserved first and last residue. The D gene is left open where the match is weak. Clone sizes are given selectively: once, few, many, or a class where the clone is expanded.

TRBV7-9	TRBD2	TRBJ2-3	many	CASSLEYGRGGDGTQYF	TGTGCCAGCAGCTTAGAATATGGGCGGGGGGGCGATGGCACGCAGTATTTT
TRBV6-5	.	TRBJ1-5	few	CASSYTKYQPQHF	TGTGCCAGCAGTTACACTAAATATCAGCCCCAGCATTTT
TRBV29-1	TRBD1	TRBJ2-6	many	CSVPGTGRGSGANVLTF	TGCAGCGTCCCCGGGACAGGGCGGGGCTCTGGGGCCAACGTCCTGACTTTC
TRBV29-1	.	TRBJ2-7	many	CSVDLGLSPYEQYF	TGCAGCGTTGATCTGGGACTCTCACCTTACGAGCAGTACTTC
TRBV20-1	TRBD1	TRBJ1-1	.	CSAPRAGGGKTEAFF	TGCAGTGCTCCCCGGGCAGGGGGCGGCAAGACTGAAGCTTTCTTT
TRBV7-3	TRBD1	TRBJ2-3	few	CASSRQGNTDTQYF	TGTGCCAGCAGCCGACAGGGAAACACAGATACGCAGTATTTT
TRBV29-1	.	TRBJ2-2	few	CSVYQGDTGELFF	TGCAGCGTATATCAGGGTGACACCGGGGAGCTGTTTTTT
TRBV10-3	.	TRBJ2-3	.	CATTGTDTQYF	TGTGCCACGACGGGGACAGATACGCAGTATTTT
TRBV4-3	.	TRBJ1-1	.	CASSQAIRRGMNTEAFF	TGCGCCAGCAGCCAGGCAATACGACGGGGGATGAACACTGAAGCTTTCTTT
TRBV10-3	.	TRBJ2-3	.	CAISETSRMTDTQYF	TGTGCCATCAGTGAGACTAGCAGGATGACAGATACGCAGTATTTT
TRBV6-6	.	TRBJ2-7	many	CASSYSRTQGDEQYF	TGTGCCAGCAGTTACTCTCGGACACAGGGCGACGAGCAGTACTTC
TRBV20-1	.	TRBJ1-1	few	CSAPRNLDVDIRDRLFEAFF	TGCAGTGCTCCGAGAAACCTAGACGTAGATATTCGAGACAGACTCTTTGAAGCTTTCTTT
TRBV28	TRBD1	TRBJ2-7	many	CASSTTGGYSEQYF	TGTGCCAGCAGTACGACAGGGGGTTACTCCGAGCAGTACTTC
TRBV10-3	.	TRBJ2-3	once	CATGAVTGTQYF	TGTGCCACGGGGGCCGTCACAGGTACGCAGTATTTT
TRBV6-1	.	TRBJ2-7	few	CASRIQGGEQYF	TGTGCCAGCAGGATCCAGGGAGGCGAGCAGTACTTC
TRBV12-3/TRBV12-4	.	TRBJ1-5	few	CASSLGFRQPQHF	TGTGCCAGCAGCCTCGGTTTCAGGCAGCCCCAGCATTTT
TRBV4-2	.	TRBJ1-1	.	CASSQIFRGKNTEAFF	TGTGCCAGCAGCCAAATCTTCAGGGGCAAGAACACTGAAGCTTTCTTT